This T cell receptor beta chain was sequenced for a study of beta chain features in type 1 diabetes. Whole-study context: Over all samples combined, 90 million to 140 million sorted cells were examined. Study outcomes and limitations: Shorter TCRB CDR3s, moderately but significantly so, marked every one of the four CD4+ subsets in Type 1 diabetes patients. Amplification by PCR could prefer shorter templates, with the same effect in patients and controls.

The length of the CDR3 is 8 residues. Germline values: CDR1 SEHNR, CDR2 FQNEAQ (reference sequence). Expressed TCRB transcripts were sequenced because the entire RNA isolate underwent reverse transcription. Libraries were prepared by immunoSEQ multiplex PCR; TCRdb keeps only in-frame clonotypes and omits some of them. Of a few hundred thousand clones listed, approximately 14% are singletons. This clone was detected ten times or more. Its antigen is unknown. The junction differs from germline at one of its ends, possibly a read error. The chain recombines TRBV7-9 with TRBJ2-1; D is unclear. The sequenced sample was naive CD4+ T cells from blood. The TCR was taken from a man aged 30 to 45 with type 1 diabetes. CDR3 in amino acids: CASPKEIF. In DNA form, the CDR3 reads TGTGCCAGCCCCAAAGAGATCTTC.